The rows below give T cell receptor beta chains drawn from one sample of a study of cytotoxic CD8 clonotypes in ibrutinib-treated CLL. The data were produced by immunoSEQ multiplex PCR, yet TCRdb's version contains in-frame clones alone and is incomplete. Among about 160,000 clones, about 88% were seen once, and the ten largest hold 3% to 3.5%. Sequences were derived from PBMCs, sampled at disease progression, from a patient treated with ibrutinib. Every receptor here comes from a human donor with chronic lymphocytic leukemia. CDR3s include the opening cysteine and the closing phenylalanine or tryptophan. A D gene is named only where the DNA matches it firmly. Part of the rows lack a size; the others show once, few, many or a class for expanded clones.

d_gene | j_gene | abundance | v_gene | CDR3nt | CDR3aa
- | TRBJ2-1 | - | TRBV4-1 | TGCGCCAGCAGCCAAGGTCCCACGGGAGAAGGGACTAATGAGCAGTTCTTC | CASSQGPTGEGTNEQFF
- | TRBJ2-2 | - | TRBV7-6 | TGTGCCAGCAGCCGGGGGAACACCGGGGAGCTGTTTTTT | CASSRGNTGELFF
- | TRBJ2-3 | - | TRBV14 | TGTGCCAGCAGCCGGACTACCACAGATACGCAGTATTTT | CASSRTTTDTQYF
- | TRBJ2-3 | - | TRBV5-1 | TGCGCCAGCAGCTTGCAGGGGAGGACAGATACGCAGTATTTT | CASSLQGRTDTQYF
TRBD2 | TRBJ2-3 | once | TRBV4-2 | TGTGCCAGCAGTAAAGTGCTTCGGGGACTAGCGGGAGATGAAGCAGATACGCAGTATTTT | CASSKVLRGLAGDEADTQYF
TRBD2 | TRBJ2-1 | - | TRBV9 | TGTGCCAGCAGCGAGCGACTAGCTCTTTTCCCCTACAATGAGCAGTTCTTC | CASSERLALFPYNEQFF
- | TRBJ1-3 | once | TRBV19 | TGTGCCAGTAGTATCATTGGAAACACCATATATTTT | CASSIIGNTIYF
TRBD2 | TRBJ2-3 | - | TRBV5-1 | TGCGCCAGCAGCTTGAGCGGGCTAGCGGGAGGCGATACGCAGTATTTT | CASSLSGLAGGDTQYF
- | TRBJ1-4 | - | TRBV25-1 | TGTGCCTGCAAGGGGACGGAGAATGAAAAACTGTTTTTT | CACKGTENEKLFF
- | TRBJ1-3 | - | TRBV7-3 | TGTGCCAGCAGCATAAACACAGGGAGTGGAAACACCATATATTTT | CASSINTGSGNTIYF
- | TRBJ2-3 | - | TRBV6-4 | TGTGCCAGCAGATGGACAGAATCCACAGATACGCAGTATTTT | CASRWTESTDTQYF
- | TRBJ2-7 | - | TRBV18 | TGTGCCACAACGGGGGTAGAAAACGAGCAGTACTTC | CATTGVENEQYF
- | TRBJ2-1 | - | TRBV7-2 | TGTGCCAGCAGCTTAAAATTGAGCGGACAGTCCTACAATGAGCAGTTCTTC | CASSLKLSGQSYNEQFF
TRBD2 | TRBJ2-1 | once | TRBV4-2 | TGTGCCAGCAGCCAAGATATAGCGGGAGGGCCCTACAATGAGCAGTTCTTC | CASSQDIAGGPYNEQFF
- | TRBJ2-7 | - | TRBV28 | TGTGCCAGCAGTTTCCCGGCTAGCTCCTACGAGCAGTACTTC | CASSFPASSYEQYF
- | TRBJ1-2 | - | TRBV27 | TGTGCCAGCAGTTTCGGGCATCGCTATGGCTACACCTTC | CASSFGHRYGYTF
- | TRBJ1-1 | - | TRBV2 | TGTGCCAGCATAAGGGGGAACACTGAAGCTTTCTTT | CASIRGNTEAFF
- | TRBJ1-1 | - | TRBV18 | TGTGCCAGCTCACCATTGGGCCTGATGAACACTGAAGCTTTCTTT | CASSPLGLMNTEAFF
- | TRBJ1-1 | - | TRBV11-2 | TGTGCCAGCAGCTTCCCGGGGGGGAACACTGAAGCTTTCTTT | CASSFPGGNTEAFF
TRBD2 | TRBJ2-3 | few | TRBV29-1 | TGCAGCGTTGAGGGACTAGCGGGAGTTGGCACAGATACGCAGTATTTT | CSVEGLAGVGTDTQYF
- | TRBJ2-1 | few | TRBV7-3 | TGTGCCAGCAGCTTAAGCCACGGCCCACTGGGGGTCAATGAGCAGTTCTTC | CASSLSHGPLGVNEQFF
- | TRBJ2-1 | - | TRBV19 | TGTGCCAGTAGTATCGTGGAGACCCAATACAATGAGCAGTTCTTC | CASSIVETQYNEQFF
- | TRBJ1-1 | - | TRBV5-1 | TGCGCCAGCAGCTTGGAGGCGTCGAACACTGAAGCTTTCTTT | CASSLEASNTEAFF
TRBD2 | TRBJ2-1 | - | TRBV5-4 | TGTGCCAGCAGCTTGGCCCTGTTGGCTAGCGGGAATGAGCAGTTCTTC | CASSLALLASGNEQFF
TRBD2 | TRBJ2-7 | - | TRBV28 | TGTGCCAGCAGATTGACTAGCGCGGCTCACGAGCAGTACTTC | CASRLTSAAHEQYF
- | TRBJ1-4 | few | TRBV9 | TGTGCCAGCAGCGTATCCCCCCCGGGGGATAAACTGTTTTTT | CASSVSPPGDKLFF
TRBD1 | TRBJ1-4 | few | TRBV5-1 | TGCGCCAGCAGCTTACCGGGACAGGGAGAAGAAAAACTGTTTTTT | CASSLPGQGEEKLFF
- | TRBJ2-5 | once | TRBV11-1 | TGTGCCAGCAGCTTAGCGGCCGGGGGGACCCAGTACTTC | CASSLAAGGTQYF